The 10 T cell receptor beta chains given below trace back to one sample, sequenced in a study of T cells after somatic rescue of genetic block (dated by TCRdb to the early 2020s). Libraries were prepared through the immunoSEQ multiplex PCR assay. Not all clones reach the TCRdb copy of this immuneACCESS table, which keeps in-frame sequences only. Checked studies attribute under half of the gap to unresolved V genes and leave the rest unexplained. The sample table lists 85,000 to 100,000 clones, 80% to 90% of them with a count of one. The ten largest clones add up to under 2% of the sample. The sequenced sample consisted of peripheral blood mononuclear cells (PBMCs). The receptors here all came from a woman in her late teens or twenties.

The chain couples TRBV5-1 to TRBJ2-1; 9 bases are a match to TRBD2. The germline gives CDR1 SGHRS, CDR2 YFSETQ. The CDR3 extends over 17 amino acids. Losses at the gene ends were 4 bases for V and 6 bases for J; bases not matched to a gene: 14. The CDR3 reads CASSPTGGRALANEQFF. The CDR3 region has the DNA TGCGCCAGCAGCCCCACTGGCGGGAGGGCCCTGGCCAATGAGCAGTTCTTC. Complete variable domain (other parts from reference TRBV5-1 and TRBJ2-1): KAGVTQTPRYLIKTRGQQVTLSCSPISGHRSVSWYQQTPGQGLQFLFEYFSETQRNKGNFPGRFSGRQFSNSRSEMNVSTLELGDSALYLCASSPTGGRALANEQFFGPGTRLTVL.

This clone was observed a few times. This sequence joins TRBV5-4 and TRBJ1-3; TRBD1 matches 7 bases. V shed 4 bases and J 7 bases; nucleotides not matched to a gene: 5. This CDR3 is built from 13 residues. Germline CDR1 SGHNT, CDR2 YYREEE (reference sequence). Here the CDR3 reads CASSPTGTNTIYF. The CDR3 DNA sequence: TGTGCCAGCAGCCCGACAGGGACGAACACCATATATTTT.

The genes are TRBV7-2 and TRBJ2-7; 8 bases are shared with TRBD2. The ends lost 5 bases at V and 5 bases at J; junction bases unmatched: 11. This CDR3 region has 15 residues. From germline, CDR1 is SGHTA and CDR2 FQGNSA. The CDR3 DNA follows: TGTGCCAGCAGCCCCCGGGGGGGCCGCTACCACGAGCAGTACTTC. It specifies CASSPRGGRYHEQYF.

The V gene is TRBV7-2, the J gene TRBJ1-2; no definite D call. Germline-derived CDR1 and CDR2 are SGHTA and FQGNSA. Trimming cost V 1 base and J 2 bases, with 14 bases left between them. The CDR3 has 16 residues. The CDR3 coding sequence is TGTGCCAGCAGCTTAGGCGGCCGGTTAGAGAACTATGGCTACACCTTC. Translated: CASSLGGRLENYGYTF.

This chain uses TRBV30 with TRBJ1-3; D ambiguous. Between the trimmed V and J ends, which lost 4 bases and 0 bases, there was a span of 13 bases. The germline gives CDR1 GTSNPN, CDR2 SVGIG (reference sequence). The CDR3 length is 15 residues. The CDR3 spells CAWNSGGNSGNTIYF. CDR3 DNA: TGTGCCTGGAATAGCGGCGGAAACTCTGGAAACACCATATATTTT.

The chain is built from TRBV6-5 and TRBJ1-2; D is ambiguous. The CDR3 covers 13 residues. Trimming pared 3 bases from V and 4 bases from J, leaving 9 bases between. Per the germline V gene, CDR1 is MNHEY and CDR2 is SVGAGI. Written as DNA, the CDR3 is TGTGCCAGCAGTTATCGAAGCCTCTATGGCTACACCTTC. This gives the protein CASSYRSLYGYTF.

This clone appeared a single time. The V and J genes are TRBV6-1 and TRBJ2-1; TRBD2 is a possible D gene (6 bases). This CDR3 is built from 14 residues. V was cut by 2 bases and J by 8 bases, with 13 bases left in between. Germline CDR1 reads MNHNS; CDR2 reads SASEGT. The chain's CDR3 is CASSEWGDWYEQFF. CDR3 bases: TGTGCCAGCAGTGAATGGGGGGATTGGTATGAGCAGTTCTTC.

This clone occurred a few times. This chain links TRBV6-5 with TRBJ2-7, with D perhaps TRBD1 (7 bases). Germline V gene data show CDR1 as MNHEY and CDR2 as SVGAGI. The CDR3 runs 15 residues. Trimming left V 0 bases short and J 4 bases short, with 13 bases between. In DNA form, the CDR3 reads TGTGCCAGCAGTTACTCCCCTCAGGGGGGTTACGAGCAGTACTTC. It specifies CASSYSPQGGYEQYF.

The CDR3 region is CASSQYRDLGNTEAFF. The CDR3 DNA follows: TGTGCCAGCAGCCAATACAGGGATCTAGGGAACACTGAAGCTTTCTTT. The chain employs TRBV4-2 and TRBJ1-1; D is possibly TRBD1 (6 bases). V was shortened by 2 bases and J by 1 base, with 14 bases between the two germline ends. Germline V gene data show CDR1 as LGHNA and CDR2 as YNFKEQ. This CDR3 is built from 16 residues.

The V gene is TRBV19, the J gene TRBJ2-3; 11 bases align to TRBD2. The CDR3 runs to 15 residues. Germline values: CDR1 LNHDA, CDR2 SQIVND (reference sequence). V lost 8 bases, J lost 2 bases, and 6 bases stayed unmatched. CDR3 in DNA: TGTGCCAGTGGCCTAGCGGGAGGTTACACAGATACGCAGTATTTT. Its translation is CASGLAGGYTDTQYF.